This entry features one TCR beta chain sequence. This entry belongs to a study of T cell responses to AZD1222 COVID-19 vaccine. V lost 5 bases to trimming and J lost 6 bases; unmatched junction nucleotides: 10. The CDR3 runs to 15 residues. CDR1 is SGHNT and CDR2 is YENEEA in the germline V gene. Sequencing used immunoSEQ multiplex PCR; TCRdb keeps in-frame clones, though not all of them. This sample has more than 60,000 clones, with approximately 86% found just once. This chain links TRBV11-3 with TRBJ1-1; 9 bases align to TRBD1. The sequencing used peripheral blood, collected on day 0 of AZD1222 vaccination. The clonotype comes from an adult in good health. The CDR3 is CASSAGTGRGAEAFF. The CDR3 DNA sequence: TGTGCCAGCAGCGCCGGGACAGGGAGGGGCGCTGAAGCTTTCTTT.